The T cell receptor (beta chain) described here comes from a study of identical twins. Findings and limits, study-wide: Models underestimated out-of-frame TCR alpha sharing in monozygotic twins.

Points on this clonotype: Its antigen is unknown.

MiXCR, applied by TCRdb to the 5' RACE reads, yields one record per CDR3 protein. The table records roughly 470,000 distinct CDR3 sequences, around an eighth of them present only once. The V end was cut by 10 bases, the J end by 0 bases, with 7 bases between. The CDR3 has 11 residues. Germline lookup yields CDR1 ENHRY and CDR2 SYGVKD. These same records also appear under a second study, on yellow fever vaccine responses in identical twins. Per that paper: Reportedly, the response of twins' T cells to the vaccine seemed partly convergent, partly personalized.

The V and J genes are TRBV10-3 and TRBJ2-7; D is perhaps TRBD1 (5 bases). Sequenced sample: CD4+ T cells sorted from blood. The sequence was collected from a woman between 18 and 29 years old in good health. The CDR3 region is CATTGSYEQYF. In DNA form, the CDR3 reads TGTGCCACTACAGGCTCCTACGAGCAGTACTTC.